This T cell receptor beta chain comes out of a study of blood T cell repertoires in COVID-19. Overall study: Specimens from acute and convalescent COVID-19 originated in the United States, Italy and Spain. T cells, B-cell-depleted T cells, or PBMCs provided the cDNA or gDNA that served as material.

Authors' methods: The assay estimated nucleated cells by amplifying reference gene primers. Sequencing used immunoSEQ multiplex PCR; TCRdb keeps in-frame clones, though not all of them. The DNA was the basis for D and trimming; V, J and clone size are from that table. The sample shows under 80,000 clones, roughly 86% of them seen only once. This clonotype originated in a human donor in a cohort sampled during active COVID-19. The material sequenced was peripheral blood.

The CDR3 sequence: CASGRHQGYEQYF. The CDR3 DNA follows: TGTGCCAGCGGACGGCACCAGGGCTACGAGCAGTACTTC. The chain carries TRBV27 and TRBJ2-7; D may be TRBD1 (5 bases). Looked up from germline, CDR1 is MNHEY and CDR2 is SMNVEV (reference sequence). This CDR3 is built from 13 residues. The germline V and J ends were trimmed by 8 bases and 3 bases, with 14 bases remaining between them.